This T cell receptor beta chain emerged from a study of CXCR3-negative and CXCR3-positive naive CD8 T cells. Study overall: The total count of TRB reads reached 110 million to 150 million, and each library contributed about 1.5 +/- 0.3 million.

General study results and limits: Comparison of naive CXCR3-negative and CXCR3-positive cells revealed similar TRBV-TRBJ usage, while memory cells differed.

A remark on this clonotype: The antigen is unknown.

Germline V lookup: CDR1 KGHSH, CDR2 LQKENI. The CDR3 consists of 13 residues. 5' RACE that incorporated UMI labels was used to prepare the TRB cDNA libraries. TCRdb reanalyzed the 5' RACE reads, giving one entry per CDR3 protein sequence and no DNA. This sample's table has about 130,000 distinct CDR3 sequences. The sequencing sample was made of naive CXCR3- CD8+ T cells from blood. The subset here: CD45RO-CCR7+CD27+CD95- naive CD8+ T cells lacking CXCR3 (TNR3-). The receptor was isolated from a human donor in good health. Some clones in this sample may be carry-over from other donors' samples. The J gene is TRBJ2-7, the V gene TRBV18. The CDR3 protein is CASSPPPPDEQYF.